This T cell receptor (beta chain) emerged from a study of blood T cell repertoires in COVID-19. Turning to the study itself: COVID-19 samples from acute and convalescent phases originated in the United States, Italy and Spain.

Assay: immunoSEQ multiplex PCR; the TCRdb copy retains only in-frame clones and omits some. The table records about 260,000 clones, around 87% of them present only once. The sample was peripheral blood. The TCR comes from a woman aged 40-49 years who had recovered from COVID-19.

CDR3 protein: CAIRDRDDTEAFF. The CDR3 DNA sequence: TGTGCCATCAGAGACAGGGATGACACTGAAGCTTTCTTT. V is TRBV10-3 and J is TRBJ1-1, with TRBD1 identical over 7 bases. The length of the CDR3 is 13 residues. With V trimmed by 6 bases and J by 3 bases, 4 bases remained unmatched. The germline V gene has CDR1 ENHRY and CDR2 SYGVKD.